Described below is a single T cell receptor (beta chain) sequence and its context. This clone occurred a few times. Its target antigen remains unknown. No much larger clone exists at a distance of one base, and base qualities are not known. TCRbeta CDR3 regions were amplified from genomic DNA by means of the immunoSEQ Assay, a bias-controlled multiplex PCR. The published analysis was carried out like this. Within the assay, amplification of reference gene primers was used to estimate how many nucleated cells each sample contained. To quantify the absolute abundance of each unique TCRbeta CDR3 rearrangement, sequence reads were collapsed and filtered. Productive Simpson clonality was computed per sample as the square root of Simpson's diversity index over productive rearrangements. The table was pulled from immuneACCESS by TCRdb, which kept in-frame rearrangements only. Such tables lose some clones; where checked, under half of the loss comes from unresolved V genes, and the rest has no known cause. Clone size and the V and J calls come from that table; the DNA yielded D and trimming. Within this sample are tens of thousands of clones, with approximately 95% of them counted one time only. Of the sample, around 0.92% is held by the ten largest clones.

Collaborating institutions collected whole blood in K2EDTA tubes following their own protocols. For TCRbeta analysis, collaborator samples were shipped as frozen whole blood, as isolated PBMCs, or as DNA extracted from either sample type. This specimen comes from a study of blood T cell repertoires in COVID-19 (TCRdb year 2020). In terms of the full investigation: Samples from collaborators originated in the United States, Italy and Spain and spanned both the acute and convalescent phases of COVID-19. The prospective study material was composed of cDNA or gDNA derived from T cells, B-cell-depleted T cells, or PBMCs. Deeply sampled blood TCRbeta repertoires from subjects exposed to, actively infected with, or recovered from COVID-19 were included in the dataset. The repertoires were released in a freely available public database intended as a resource for research on the immune response to SARS-CoV-2. Samples were obtained from the ongoing ImmuneRACE study (first 160 participants) and from 1,254 subjects provided by 6 global collaborators. Nearly every sample came with metadata listing a de-identified subject ID, COVID-19 status, age in years and sex. Where available, HLA class I and class II types were obtained from metadata supplied by the sample provider rather than from assay-based typing.

From a lookup of the germline V gene, CDR1 and CDR2 are KGHSH and LQKENI. The germline V and J ends show losses of 3 bases and 7 bases respectively, and no gene match explains 8 bases of the junction. From cysteine to phenylalanine, the CDR3 is 14 amino acids long. Only the CDR3 part of the read is kept: 42 bases, read in frame from the first base. What the work shows at the level of the full study, not this receptor alone: How much clinical and demographic metadata was included differed by source and by participant, and the metadata was provided uncurated.

The TCR originated in a male donor with active COVID-19. The rearrangement combines TRBV18 with TRBJ2-7; 8 middle bases align to TRBD1. Sequencing was performed on peripheral blood. In nucleotide form, the sequence is TGTGCCAGCTCACCTCGGACAGGGTCCGGGGAGCAGTACTTC. Its protein reads: CASSPRTGSGEQYF.